This entry is about one TCR beta chain. Authors' processing steps: By means of reference gene primer amplification, nucleated cell counts were estimated. Clones were sequenced by immunoSEQ multiplex PCR, and TCRdb holds only the in-frame ones, with some missing. That table furnishes V, J and clone size, whereas the DNA furnished D and trimming. Among around 50,000 clones listed, approximately 83% were seen once. The data were obtained in a study of blood T cell repertoires in COVID-19. Germline values: CDR1 LGHNA, CDR2 YNFKEQ. CDR3 length equals 16 residues. The germline V and J ends were trimmed by 0 bases and 1 base, with 12 bases remaining between them.

V gene TRBV4-2 combines with J gene TRBJ1-2, with unresolved D. The sequencing input was peripheral blood. The sequence was collected from a man older than 75 with COVID-19, enrolled during active disease. CDR3 sequence: CASSQESSSYNYGYTF. The CDR3 DNA follows: TGTGCCAGCAGCCAAGAAAGTAGCAGTTATAACTATGGCTACACCTTC.